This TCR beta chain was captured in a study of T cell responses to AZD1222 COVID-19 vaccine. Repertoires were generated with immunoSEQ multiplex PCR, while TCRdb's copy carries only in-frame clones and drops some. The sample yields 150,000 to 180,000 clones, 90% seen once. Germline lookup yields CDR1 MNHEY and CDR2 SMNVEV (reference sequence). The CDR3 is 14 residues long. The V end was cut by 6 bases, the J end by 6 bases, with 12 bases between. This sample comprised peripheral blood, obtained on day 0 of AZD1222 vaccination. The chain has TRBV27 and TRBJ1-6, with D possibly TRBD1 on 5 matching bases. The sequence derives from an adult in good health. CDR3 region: CASRPGTGNSPLHF. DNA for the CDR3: TGTGCCAGCAGACCCGGGACCGGTAATTCACCCCTCCACTTT.